This T cell receptor beta chain was profiled in a study of beta chain features in type 1 diabetes. Looking at the study overall: Approximately 100 million sorted cells were examined across all samples. Whole-study results and caveats: More deletions and fewer insertions at VDJ junctions were found in patients with type 1 diabetes. All four CD4+ subsets from Type 1 diabetes patients carried moderately but significantly shorter TCRB CDR3s.

J was trimmed by 7 bases and V by 5 bases; bases with no gene match: 7. CDR3 length: 14 residues. Germline CDR1 is KGHSH and CDR2 is LQKENI. This clone has more than one count but fewer than ten. What it recognizes is unknown. All of the isolated RNA was reverse transcribed, so expressed TCRB transcripts were sequenced. Produced via immunoSEQ multiplex PCR; TCRdb's table is partial and in-frame only. The sample includes 400,000 to 500,000 clones, over 11% of them seen just once. A single heparinised blood sample, averaging around 120 mL, was obtained per donor. Input material: naive CD4+ T cells from blood. The origin of this receptor is a man under 40 in good health. The chain couples TRBV18 to TRBJ2-7; 11 nucleotides line up with TRBD1. The CDR3 here is CASSGDRGTWEQYV. CDR3 bases: TGTGCCAGCTCAGGGGACAGGGGGACTTGGGAGCAGTACGTC.